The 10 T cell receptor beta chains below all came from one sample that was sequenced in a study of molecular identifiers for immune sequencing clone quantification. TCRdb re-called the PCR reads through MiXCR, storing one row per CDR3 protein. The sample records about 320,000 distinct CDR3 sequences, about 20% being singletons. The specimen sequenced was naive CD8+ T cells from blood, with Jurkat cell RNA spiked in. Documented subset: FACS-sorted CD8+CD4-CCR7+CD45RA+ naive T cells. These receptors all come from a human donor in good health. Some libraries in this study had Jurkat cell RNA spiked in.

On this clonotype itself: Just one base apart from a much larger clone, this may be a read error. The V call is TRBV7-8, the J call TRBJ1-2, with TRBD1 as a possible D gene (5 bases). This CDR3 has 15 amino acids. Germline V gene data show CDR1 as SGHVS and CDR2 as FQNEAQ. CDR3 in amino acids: CASSARTLLGYGSTF. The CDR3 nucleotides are TGTGCCAGCAGCGCACGGACACTTCTTGGCTATGGCTCCACCTTC.

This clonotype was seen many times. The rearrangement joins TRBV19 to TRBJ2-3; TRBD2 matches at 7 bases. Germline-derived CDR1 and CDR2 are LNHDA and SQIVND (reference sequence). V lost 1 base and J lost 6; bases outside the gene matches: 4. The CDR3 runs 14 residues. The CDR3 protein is CASSIATSSDTQYF. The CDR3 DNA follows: TGTGCCAGTAGTATAGCGACTAGCAGCGATACGCAGTATTTT.

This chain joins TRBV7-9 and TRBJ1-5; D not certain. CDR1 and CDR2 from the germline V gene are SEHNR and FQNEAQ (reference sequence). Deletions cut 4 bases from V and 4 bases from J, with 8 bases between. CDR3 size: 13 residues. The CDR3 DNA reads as TGTGCCAGCAGCTCGGGATTAAATCAGCCCCAGCATTTT. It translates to CASSSGLNQPQHF.

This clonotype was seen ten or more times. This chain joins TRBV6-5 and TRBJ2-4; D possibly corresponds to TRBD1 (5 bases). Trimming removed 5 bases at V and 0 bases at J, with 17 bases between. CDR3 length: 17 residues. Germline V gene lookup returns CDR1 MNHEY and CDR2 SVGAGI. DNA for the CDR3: TGTGCCAGCAGTCCACAATCCGGACATTTAGCCAAAAACATTCAGTACTTC. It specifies CASSPQSGHLAKNIQYF.

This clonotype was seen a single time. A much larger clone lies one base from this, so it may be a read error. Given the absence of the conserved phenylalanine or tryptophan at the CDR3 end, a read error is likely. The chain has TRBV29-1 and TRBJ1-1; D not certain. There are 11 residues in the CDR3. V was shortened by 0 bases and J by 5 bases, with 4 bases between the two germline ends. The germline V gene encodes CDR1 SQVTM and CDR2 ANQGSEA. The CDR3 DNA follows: TGCAGCGTTGAAGATCTTACTGAAGCTTTCTCT. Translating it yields CSVEDLTEAFS.

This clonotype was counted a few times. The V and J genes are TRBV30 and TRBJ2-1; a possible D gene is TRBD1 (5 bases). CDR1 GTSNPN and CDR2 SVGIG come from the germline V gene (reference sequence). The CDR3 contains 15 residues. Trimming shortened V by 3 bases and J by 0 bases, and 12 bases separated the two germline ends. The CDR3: CAWRTGQYSYNEQFF. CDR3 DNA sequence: TGTGCCTGGAGGACCGGACAATACTCCTACAATGAGCAGTTCTTC.

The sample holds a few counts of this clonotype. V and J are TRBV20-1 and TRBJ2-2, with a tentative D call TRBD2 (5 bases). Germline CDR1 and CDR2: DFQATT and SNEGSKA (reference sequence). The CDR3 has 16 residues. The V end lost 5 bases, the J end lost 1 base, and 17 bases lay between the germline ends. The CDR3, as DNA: TGCAGTGCTGAGGACTCCCAAATTGAGAACACCGGGGAGCTGTTTTTT. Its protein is CSAEDSQIENTGELFF.

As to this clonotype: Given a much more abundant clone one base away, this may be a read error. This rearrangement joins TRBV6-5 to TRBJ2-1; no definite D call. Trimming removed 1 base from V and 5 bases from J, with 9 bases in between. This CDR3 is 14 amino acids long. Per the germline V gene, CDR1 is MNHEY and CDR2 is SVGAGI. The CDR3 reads CASSYCKLDNEQFF. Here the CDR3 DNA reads TGTGCCAGCAGTTACTGTAAACTGGACAATGAGCAGTTCTTC.

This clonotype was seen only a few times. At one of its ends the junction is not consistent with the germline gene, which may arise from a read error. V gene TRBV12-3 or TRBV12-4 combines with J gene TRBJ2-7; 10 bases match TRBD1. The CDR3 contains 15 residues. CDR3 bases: TGTGCCGGCAGTTCGGGGACAGGGGCATCCTACGAGCAGTACTTC. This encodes CAGSSGTGASYEQYF.

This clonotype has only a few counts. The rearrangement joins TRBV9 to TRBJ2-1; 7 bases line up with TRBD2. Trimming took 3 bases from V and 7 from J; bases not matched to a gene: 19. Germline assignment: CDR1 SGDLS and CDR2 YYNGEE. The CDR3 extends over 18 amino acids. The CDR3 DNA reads TGTGCCAGCAGCGCGGGCGGGGAGGGGCCTTGGCCGAGGAATGAGCAGTTCTTC. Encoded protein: CASSAGGEGPWPRNEQFF.